This T cell receptor beta chain came from a study of T cell responses to AZD1222 COVID-19 vaccine (TCRdb year 2021). A note on the overall study: AZD1222 recipients given second doses at about 4 weeks or at about 12 weeks were pooled, since spike-specific TCR depth and breadth were not found to differ between the two schedules. A total of approximately 240 trial participants underwent TCR sequencing, of whom 200 to 220 received two doses of AZD1222 and some 26 received two doses of the MenACWY control vaccine. Trial participants were enrolled by age into 18-55, 56-69 and 70-plus year subgroups, with roughly 150, 30 and 60 TCR-sequenced participants respectively. Overall study outcomes, separate from this receptor: Reportedly, close to half of the unique spike-specific TCRs recognized epitopes lying outside the regions that are mutated in the B.1.351 and B.1.1.7 variants. After two AZD1222 doses, spike-specific TCR breadth and depth were significantly higher than at day 0 and than in MenACWY recipients. Most participants were white British and females outnumbered males, and the authors suggested that clonal diversity may have been underestimated. No day 14 peak-response samples were available, so repertoires were characterized only after the peak T cell response. Only five to seven AZD1222 recipients were SARS-CoV-2 seropositive at baseline, limiting conclusions about previously exposed vaccinees. The 56-69-year group was small, and its depth increase did not reach significance, likely because of low power. CD4 TCRs associated with the vaccine covered the entire spike protein, and the dominant responses were in regions 160-218 and 743-854.

The CDR3 regions of human TCRbeta chains were analyzed by immunosequencing. The original methods were these. Repertoire TCRs were matched against a reference library of SARS-CoV-2-specific TCRs generated with the MIRA antigen-specificity platform. Breadth was defined as the fraction of unique TCRs that were SARS-CoV-2-associated. Depth was defined as the fraction of total T cells that were SARS-CoV-2-associated. Using the MIRA data, every spike-specific TCR was mapped to the spike region that the TCR reacted to and assigned to either a CD4 or a CD8 class. Log10-transformed breadth and depth values were compared by one-way ANOVA with Sidak's multiple comparisons tests. The table comes from immuneACCESS by way of TCRdb, which keeps in-frame sequences with V and J called. Part of the clones is missing from these tables; in studies checked, under half for an unresolved V gene and the rest for unknown reasons. The V and J calls and clone size come from that table; D and trimming were worked out from the DNA. This sample lists about 60,000 clones; 65% to 85% were detected once. The top ten clonotypes cover approximately 7% of the sample.

This clone was counted only a few times. The clone's antigen remains unknown. No base quality information exists; no much larger clone differs at one position. From the cysteine up to the phenylalanine, the CDR3 has a length of 13 residues. Kept here is only the CDR3 DNA, which spans 39 bases and is read in frame from base 1. V is cut by 6 bases and J by 5 bases, and the space between the germline ends is 13 bases. CDR1 and CDR2, looked up from the germline V gene, are MDHEN and SYDVKM. According to the study, the label for this sample's time point signals: baseline before first vaccination. Vaccinee samples came from UK trials COV001 and COV002, including a single-blind randomized controlled phase 2/3 trial of AZD1222 (ChAdOx1 nCoV-19) in healthy adults. For TCRbeta chain sequencing, PBMC samples from trial participants were taken at day 0 and at day 28 after the second dose.

Sequencing used peripheral blood, obtained on day 0 of AZD1222 vaccination. This receptor chain uses TRBV28 and TRBJ1-1, with no reliable assignment of the D segment. The TCR sequence derives from an adult in good health. The nucleotide sequence reads as follows: TGTGCCAGCAGGGAAGCGCCGGGGACTGAAGCTTTCTTT. Translated, it gives CASREAPGTEAFF.